Listed below are T cell receptor beta chains from one sample, sequenced in a study of OX40 agonist ivuxolimab in advanced cancers. Generated by immunoSEQ multiplex PCR, the TCRdb table keeps only in-frame clones and is missing some. The sample carries 70,000 or so clones, roughly nine tenths recorded once. Sequences were derived from CD4+ or CD8+ T cells sorted from blood, sampled in a trial of the OX40 agonist ivuxolimab. These TCRs come from an adult with an advanced solid tumor such as melanoma, head and neck, liver or kidney cancer. CDR3s include the opening cysteine and the closing phenylalanine or tryptophan. A D gene is named only where the DNA matches it firmly.

D gene,V gene,CDR3 protein
TRBD2,TRBV9,CASSGLAGGLLVQYF
TRBD2,TRBV4-2,CASSLWTSGGPYNEQFF
TRBD1,TRBV6-5,CASSPRQGRVNTIYF
-,TRBV5-6,CASSPAPGFGYEQYF
-,TRBV9,CASSEEVNSPLHF
-,TRBV5-6,CASSPAGSEYYNEQFF
-,TRBV6-1,CASSEVGGASSYNSPLHF
-,TRBV4-3,CASSQDRGSYEQYF
-,TRBV6-5,CASSYGAGTGELFF
TRBD1,TRBV6-5,CASSYGQGFRYGYTF
-,TRBV6-4,CASSDLRSDTGELFF
-,TRBV10-3,CAISEMEGNNQPQHF
TRBD1,TRBV7-9,CASSPTGGFVETQYF
TRBD2,TRBV7-9,CASSPPGLAGGETQYF
TRBD1,TRBV5-1,CASSHGQGFDEQYF
-,TRBV7-8,CASSLVDADTEAFF
-,TRBV6-5,CASRPSHGGPYEQYF
TRBD2,TRBV6-4,CASSDSTSADTQYF
TRBD1,TRBV5-1,CASNSDLQGAAWKNGYTF
-,TRBV5-1,CASSPGDHPNTGELFF
-,TRBV2,CASFSGGTDTQYF
TRBD1,TRBV5-6,CASNSVDRDGYEQYF
TRBD1,TRBV27,CASSRGTGGYEQFF
-,TRBV11-2,CASSLDPESSYNEQFF
-,TRBV7-2,CASSPLGGRAGVLTF
TRBD1,TRBV10-3,CAISGTGDFTEAFF
-,TRBV5-4,CASSLEGVIREGSPLHF
-,TRBV6-1,CASSEGRGDEQFF
-,TRBV27,CASSLSQGSNYGYTF
-,TRBV7-9,CASSTSDRYNEQFF
TRBD1,TRBV6-5,CASGYRGQNSPLHF
TRBD1,TRBV25-1,CASSDVGGHTEAFF
-,TRBV27,CASSLFAGVYEQYF
-,TRBV9,CASSVSLVSDPNYGYTF
-,TRBV19,CASSIVAGASYEQYF
TRBD1,TRBV7-9,CASSLVLGTDGYTF
-,TRBV9,CASSTSGANNDEQFF
TRBD2,TRBV27,CASSSNPSGSHEQYF
TRBD1,TRBV7-9,CASSLGPGQQLKGNSPLHF
-,TRBV10-2,CASTGDTQYF
-,TRBV7-8,CASRPHTEGYNEQFF
TRBD1,TRBV5-1,CASSADLQGSGEKLFF
-,TRBV4-2,CASSQLPSSSENNEQFF
TRBD1,TRBV25-1,CASSGGTGRWTEAFF
-,TRBV4-3,CASSPSDSLPPDTQYF
-,TRBV4-2,CASSQALSSYNEQFF
-,TRBV7-6,CASSPERQPYNEQFF
TRBD1,TRBV27,CASSRQPGTANTGELFF
-,TRBV9,CASSEDPRHNSPLHF
-,TRBV30,CAWVRGGNTEAFF
-,TRBV27,CASSLSGSGQPQHF
TRBD2,TRBV7-9,CASSPGLAGDSYEQYF
-,TRBV29-1,CSVGVGNRAYEQYF
TRBD1,TRBV9,CASSIGQGLYGYTF
-,TRBV7-2,CASSLVGGSSYEQYF
TRBD1,TRBV25-1,CATGEGTEAFF
-,TRBV11-2,CASSSPQGISYNEQFF
TRBD1,TRBV18,CASSHDGTDQYF
-,TRBV4-3,CASSHGPGEYNYGYTF
TRBD2,TRBV14,CASRHGLGTTDTQYF